Here is one T cell receptor (beta chain) with its context. A few counts support this clonotype. Its antigen remains unidentified. No much larger clone exists at a distance of one base, and base qualities are not known. The CDR3 contains 14 residues, cysteine and phenylalanine counted. The CDR3 DNA has 42 bases and is translated from base 1. CDR1 and CDR2 (MDHEN, SYDVKM) derive from the germline V gene. Between the V and J ends, shortened by 7 bases and 0 bases respectively, the junction contains 13 bases. These data are taken from a study of human T cells and chemical hapten exposure (dated by TCRdb to about 2021). Context from the whole study: For sensitization, 2% DPC in acetone was applied to a roughly 2 cm by roughly 2 cm area of upper inner arm skin. Patients additionally received weekly therapeutic DPC doses to the scalp throughout the approximately 25-week study period. Patch testing on the upper back used Finn chambers containing 0.01% DPC, with scoring done after 6 days according to International Contact Dermatitis Research Group standards. Most of the patients in the cohort were female, and the cohort covered alopecia areata with under or over 50% scalp involvement, alopecia totalis and alopecia universalis. Libraries were pooled for sequencing, and per-sample TCR yields varied mainly because of small differences in library volumes within the pool. Peripheral blood TCR repertoire changes were tracked in vivo in alopecia patients during primary and secondary sensitization to the hapten diphenylcyclopropenone (DPC). Blood samples were taken from patients before sensitization (week 0) and at 2, 6 and about 24 weeks after DPC sensitization. Blood for TCR sequencing was provided by twenty-nine alopecia patients at one to four time points (pre-sensitization, 2, 6 and 24 weeks). Here is what the overall study found, with its caveats: After repeated subsampling, changes were observed in the strength of the expansion versus patch-test correlation and in the threshold at which the correlation became significant. Because all patients had alopecia, a presumed autoimmune disease, the immune response of the patients might differ from that of healthy individuals. Patch test score correlated positively with the number of PT1 expanded TCRs, reaching significance at thresholds 8, 16 and 32 but not at 4. Expanded TCRs formed significantly more large CDR3 similarity clusters than pre-sensitization or healthy control sets, consistent with antigen-driven responses. DPC sensitization did not change how many TCRs were above 1 in 1000 frequency, and no evidence was found of alterations in global repertoire structure.

The time point label on this specimen signifies: patch test 3, about 24 weeks after DPC sensitization. The treatment or condition tag for this specimen amounts to: therapeutic diphenylcyclopropenone sensitization with weekly scalp DPC. At every patch-test visit, the blood draw took place before the patch test was put on. Patients were considered eligible if aged 18 to 70, diagnosed with alopecia and deemed suitable for DPC therapy, and patients were excluded if pregnant. Unfractionated whole blood was collected in Tempus Blood RNA tubes, and total RNA was extracted from that blood. Library preparation employed RACE. The sequencer listed for this sample is NextSeq 500. During library preparation, unique molecular identifiers were attached to individual cDNA molecules so that TCRs could be counted quantitatively and reproducibly. For every blood RNA sample, sequencing covered both the TCR alpha and TCR beta chains. Per the authors' processing: Samples had a median of roughly 100,000 TCRs, with a range from about 23,224 to 750,000. The Decombinator software suite was used to annotate V, J and CDR3 in the TCR reads. For the PS versus PT1 abundance plots, all samples were subsampled to the same number of TCRs (28,000). TCRs were defined as expanded if absent before sensitization and observed at least eight times at the 2-week time point. In TCRdb, the public reads were trimmed at Q25 with fastp and aligned with MiXCR, with productive beta chains retained. Rows are combined by CDR3 protein, so each entry shows the most common genes and DNA. The V and J calls follow TCRdb's processing rather than the paper's. In this sample the table shows about 92,000 distinct CDR3 sequences, roughly 10% of which occur a single time. The ten largest clones represent about 1% of the sample.

Sequencing used whole blood, obtained in connection with sensitization to the hapten diphenylcyclopropenone (DPC). The TCR originated in a young woman with alopecia areata. Some clones in this sample may be carry-over from other donors' samples. The sequence joins TRBV28 to TRBJ2-7; matching of 6 bases hints at TRBD1 as the D gene. Read as DNA, the sequence is TGTGCCAGCACCCCGGGGACATTCTCCTACGAGCAGTACTTC. It encodes CASTPGTFSYEQYF. Here the CDR3 is joined to the reference TRBV28 and TRBJ2-7 genes, and the full variable domain is: DVKVTQSSRYLVKRTGEKVFLECVQDMDHENMFWYRQDPGLGLRLIYFSYDVKMKEKGDIPEGYSVSREKKERFSLILESASTNQTSMYLCASTPGTFSYEQYFGPGTRLTVT.